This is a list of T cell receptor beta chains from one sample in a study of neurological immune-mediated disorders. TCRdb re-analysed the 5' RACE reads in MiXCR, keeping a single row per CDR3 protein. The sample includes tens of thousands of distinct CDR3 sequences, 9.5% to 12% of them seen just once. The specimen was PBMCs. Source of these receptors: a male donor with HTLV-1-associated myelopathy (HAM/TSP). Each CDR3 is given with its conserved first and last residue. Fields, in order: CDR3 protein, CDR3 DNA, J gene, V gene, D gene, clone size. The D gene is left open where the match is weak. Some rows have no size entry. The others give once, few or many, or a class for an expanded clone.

CASSLDTGHGGQTQHF | TGTGCCAGCAGCTTGGACACGGGGCACGGGGGTCAGACCCAGCATTTT | TRBJ1-5 | TRBV5-5 | - | -
CARSSGQGENSPLNF | TGTGCCAGAAGCTCCGGACAGGGTGAAAATTCACCCCTCAACTTT | TRBJ1-6 | TRBV5-6 | TRBD1 | -
CASSPRDSDYNEQFF | TGTGCCAGCAGCCCGAGGGACTCGGACTACAATGAGCAGTTCTTC | TRBJ2-1 | TRBV3-1 | - | many
CATSLVIPSSYEQYF | TGTGCCACTTCACTAGTCATCCCTTCCTCGTACGAGCAGTACTTC | TRBJ2-7 | TRBV6-6 | - | many
CASSRGQGSTGELFF | TGCGCCAGCAGCCGGGGACAGGGGAGCACCGGGGAGCTGTTTTTT | TRBJ2-2 | TRBV5-1 | TRBD1 | medium-sized
CASSFGRVTPGGGSYNEQFF | TGCGCCAGTTCGTTCGGGAGGGTCACCCCGGGGGGGGGTTCCTACAATGAGCAGTTCTTC | TRBJ2-1 | TRBV4-3 | TRBD2 | many
CSARAAGGITEAFF | TGCAGTGCTAGAGCTGCCGGGGGCATTACTGAAGCTTTCTTT | TRBJ1-1 | TRBV20-1 | - | many
CASSRTSGGPSTDTQYF | TGTGCCAGCAGCAGGACTAGCGGGGGCCCTAGCACAGATACGCAGTATTTT | TRBJ2-3 | TRBV11-2 | TRBD2 | few
CASSGTVQETQYF | TGTGCCAGCAGTGGGACAGTCCAAGAGACCCAGTACTTC | TRBJ2-5 | TRBV9 | TRBD1 | -
CASSLPSGGLNEQFF | TGTGCCAGCAGTTTACCTAGCGGGGGCCTTAATGAGCAGTTCTTC | TRBJ2-1 | TRBV28 | TRBD2 | few
CSARGGSGYQPQHF | TGCAGTGCTAGAGGAGGAAGCGGTTATCAGCCCCAGCATTTT | TRBJ1-5 | TRBV20-1 | - | many
CSARDRGRGMLETQYF | TGCAGTGCTAGAGATCGGGGCAGGGGGATGCTAGAGACCCAGTACTTC | TRBJ2-5 | TRBV20-1 | TRBD1 | many
CASSQDGGLGNAWGTDTQYF | TGCGCCAGCAGCCAAGACGGAGGACTAGGAAATGCCTGGGGCACAGATACGCAGTATTTT | TRBJ2-3 | TRBV4-3 | TRBD2 | many
CASSPTSGGEQYF | TGTGCCAGCAGCCCTACTAGCGGGGGCGAGCAGTACTTC | TRBJ2-7 | TRBV7-8 | TRBD2 | many
CASSYSRQGYEQYF | TGTGCCAGCAGTTACTCGAGACAGGGCTACGAGCAGTACTTC | TRBJ2-7 | TRBV6-6 | TRBD1 | many
CASSAGRRRNSPLHF | TGTGCCAGCAGCGCCGGACGGAGAAGAAATTCACCCCTCCACTTT | TRBJ1-6 | TRBV27 | - | many
CASSFTVAGGQFF | TGTGCCAGCAGTTTCACAGTAGCGGGGGGACAGTTCTTC | TRBJ2-1 | TRBV2 | TRBD2 | many
CASSGPRRGGAYNSPLHF | TGTGCCAGCAGTGGGCCCCGGAGAGGGGGCGCATATAATTCACCCCTCCACTTT | TRBJ1-6 | TRBV25-1 | TRBD1 | many
CSARVAGYPQPQHF | TGCAGTGCTAGAGTAGCGGGATATCCCCAGCCCCAGCATTTT | TRBJ1-5 | TRBV20-1 | - | many
CASSLYRGRVNTEAFF | TGTGCCAGCAGCTTGTACCGGGGGCGGGTGAACACTGAAGCTTTCTTT | TRBJ1-1 | TRBV5-6 | - | many
CAISAGASEQFF | TGTGCCATCAGTGCGGGGGCAAGTGAGCAGTTCTTC | TRBJ2-1 | TRBV10-3 | - | many
CASSLVGRDIGELFF | TGTGCCAGCAGCTTGGTGGGCAGGGATATCGGGGAGCTGTTTTTT | TRBJ2-2 | TRBV5-6 | - | many
CASSRRPRGENQPQHF | TGTGCCAGCAGCCGAAGGCCACGGGGAGAGAATCAGCCCCAGCATTTT | TRBJ1-5 | TRBV5-6 | - | -
CASSVGRSVTYEQYF | TGTGCCAGCAGCGTAGGGAGAAGTGTTACCTACGAGCAGTACTTC | TRBJ2-7 | TRBV9 | - | few
CASSLMSSPQETQYF | TGTGCCAGCAGCTTAATGTCATCACCCCAAGAGACCCAGTACTTC | TRBJ2-5 | TRBV7-3 | - | many
CASSKGWSPGSTNEKLFF | TGCGCCAGCAGCAAAGGATGGTCCCCAGGTTCAACTAATGAAAAACTGTTTTTT | TRBJ1-4 | TRBV4-3 | - | many
CSVAQRYGDTQYF | TGCAGCGTTGCCCAGCGGTATGGAGATACGCAGTATTTT | TRBJ2-3 | TRBV29-1 | - | many
CASSSSGGAYNEQFF | TGCGCCAGCAGTTCTAGCGGGGGGGCCTACAATGAGCAGTTCTTC | TRBJ2-1 | TRBV5-1 | TRBD2 | once
CASSIGFGQASSYEQYF | TGTGCCAGCAGCATAGGTTTCGGACAGGCGAGCTCCTACGAGCAGTACTTC | TRBJ2-7 | TRBV7-2 | TRBD1 | many
CASSWTPTGLLETQYF | TGTGCCAGCAGCTGGACCCCCACAGGGTTACTGGAGACCCAGTACTTC | TRBJ2-5 | TRBV9 | - | many
CASSIEPHNNEQFF | TGCGCCAGCAGCATAGAGCCCCATAACAATGAGCAGTTCTTC | TRBJ2-1 | TRBV5-1 | - | many
CASSLASLFSTDTQYF | TGCGCCAGCAGCTTGGCCTCCCTCTTTAGCACAGATACGCAGTATTTT | TRBJ2-3 | TRBV5-1 | - | -
CASSTPKPQETQYF | TGTGCCAGCAGTACCCCCAAACCCCAAGAGACCCAGTACTTC | TRBJ2-5 | TRBV28 | - | many
CASSLSGGGHNEQFF | TGTGCCAGCAGCTTATCGGGGGGAGGTCACAATGAGCAGTTCTTC | TRBJ2-1 | TRBV7-7 | TRBD2 | few
CASSFRRVNSPLHF | TGTGCCAGCAGCTTTCGCAGGGTGAATTCACCCCTCCACTTT | TRBJ1-6 | TRBV7-6 | - | medium-sized
CASIYSGAGTSSSDTQYF | TGTGCCAGCATTTATTCCGGTGCCGGGACTAGCTCCTCAGATACGCAGTATTTT | TRBJ2-3 | TRBV12-3/TRBV12-4 | TRBD2 | many
CSARGQGDTEAFF | TGCAGTGCTAGAGGACAGGGGGACACTGAAGCTTTCTTT | TRBJ1-1 | TRBV20-1 | TRBD1 | many
CASSLVDKGTEAFF | TGTGCCAGCAGCTTAGTAGATAAAGGGACTGAAGCTTTCTTT | TRBJ1-1 | TRBV7-8 | - | many
CSARLRQGGGNTIYF | TGCAGTGCTAGACTCAGGCAGGGTGGCGGAAACACCATATATTTT | TRBJ1-3 | TRBV20-1 | - | -
CASSLQQGMNTEAFF | TGTGCCAGCAGCTTACAACAGGGAATGAACACTGAAGCTTTCTTT | TRBJ1-1 | TRBV7-9 | - | many
CSVLKGAGGDDGYTF | TGCAGCGTTCTAAAGGGAGCAGGGGGCGATGATGGCTACACCTTC | TRBJ1-2 | TRBV29-1 | TRBD1 | many
CALRDRGSGELFF | TGTGCCCTCCGGGACAGGGGGTCCGGGGAGCTGTTTTTT | TRBJ2-2 | TRBV10-3 | TRBD1 | many
CASRSRLAPGSDTQYF | TGTGCCAGCAGGTCAAGACTAGCCCCCGGGTCAGATACGCAGTATTTT | TRBJ2-3 | TRBV6-1 | TRBD2 | many
CSVIKSYEQYF | TGCAGCGTGATCAAGTCCTACGAGCAGTACTTC | TRBJ2-7 | TRBV29-1 | - | many
CASSFRLVPNEQFF | TGTGCCAGCAGCTTTCGGTTGGTCCCCAATGAGCAGTTCTTC | TRBJ2-1 | TRBV7-8 | - | many
CASSAALPGSYEQYF | TGCGCCAGCAGCGCCGCGTTGCCCGGCTCCTACGAGCAGTACTTC | TRBJ2-7 | TRBV5-1 | - | many
CSATGLAGGKGSLDTQYF | TGCAGTGCTACTGGACTAGCGGGGGGGAAGGGGTCTTTAGATACGCAGTATTTT | TRBJ2-3 | TRBV20-1 | TRBD2 | many
CASSQGPGQGPRDTQYF | TGCGCCAGCAGCCAAGGTCCGGGACAGGGCCCCCGGGATACGCAGTATTTT | TRBJ2-3 | TRBV4-1 | TRBD1 | -
CSATRGPYSNQPQHF | TGCAGTGCTACTAGAGGGCCCTATAGCAATCAGCCCCAGCATTTT | TRBJ1-5 | TRBV20-1 | - | many
CASSFNGEYEQYF | TGCGCCAGCAGCTTCAACGGAGAGTACGAGCAGTACTTC | TRBJ2-7 | TRBV5-1 | - | many
CAISEGRGNSPLHF | TGTGCCATCAGTGAGGGCAGGGGTAATTCACCCCTCCACTTT | TRBJ1-6 | TRBV10-3 | - | many
CASSLEGGAADTGELFF | TGTGCCAGCAGCTTAGAAGGGGGGGCTGCTGACACCGGGGAGCTGTTTTTT | TRBJ2-2 | TRBV7-6 | - | many
CASRPPRGGQSDTQYF | TGCGCCAGCAGGCCTCCTCGCGGGGGGCAGTCAGATACGCAGTATTTT | TRBJ2-3 | TRBV5-1 | TRBD2 | many